This record looks at one T cell receptor (beta chain) sequence and its context. Antigen specificity is unknown. Trimming cost V 4 bases and J 3 bases, with 19 bases left between them. Looked up from germline, CDR1 is SGHTA and CDR2 is FQGNSA. The CDR3 consists of 17 residues. Profiled with immunoSEQ multiplex PCR; TCRdb holds only in-frame clones, not every one. The sample carries 70,000 to 100,000 clones, roughly 88% recorded once. The sample belongs to a study of T cells in localized non-small cell lung cancer. Study outcomes and limitations: In adjacent lung appeared a median approximately 61 of the top 100 tumor clones.

The rearrangement uses TRBV7-2 and TRBJ1-5, with D uncertain. The TCR originated in a woman between 40 and 69 years old with stage II squamous cell lung carcinoma. The sequenced sample was PBMCs, obtained before any cancer treatment. The CDR3 spells CASSSRWAPAYNQPQHF. As DNA, the CDR3 is TGTGCCAGCAGCTCCCGGTGGGCGCCTGCTTACAATCAGCCCCAGCATTTT.